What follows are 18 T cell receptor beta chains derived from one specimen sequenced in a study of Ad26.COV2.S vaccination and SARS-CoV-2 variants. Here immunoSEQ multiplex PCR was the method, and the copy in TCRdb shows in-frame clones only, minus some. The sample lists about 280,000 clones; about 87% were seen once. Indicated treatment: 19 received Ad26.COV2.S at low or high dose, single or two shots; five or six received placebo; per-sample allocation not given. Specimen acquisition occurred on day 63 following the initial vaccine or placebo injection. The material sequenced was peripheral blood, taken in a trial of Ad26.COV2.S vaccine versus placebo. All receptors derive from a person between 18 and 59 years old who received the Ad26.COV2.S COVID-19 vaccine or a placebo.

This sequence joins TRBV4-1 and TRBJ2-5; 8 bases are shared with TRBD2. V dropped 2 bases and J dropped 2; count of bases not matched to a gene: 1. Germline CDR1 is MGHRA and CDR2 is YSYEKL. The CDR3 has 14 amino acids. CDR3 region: CASSQRGGQETQYF. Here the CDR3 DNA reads TGCGCCAGCAGCCAACGCGGGGGGCAAGAGACCCAGTACTTC.

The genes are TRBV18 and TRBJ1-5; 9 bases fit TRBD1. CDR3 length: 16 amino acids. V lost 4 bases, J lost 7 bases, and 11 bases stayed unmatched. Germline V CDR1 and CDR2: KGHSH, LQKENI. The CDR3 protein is CASSQTNRGPGQPQHF. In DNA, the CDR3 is TGTGCCAGCTCACAGACAAACAGGGGGCCAGGGCAGCCCCAGCATTTT. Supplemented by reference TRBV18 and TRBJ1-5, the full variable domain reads NAGVMQNPRHLVRRRGQEARLRCSPMKGHSHVYWYRQLPEEGLKFMVYLQKENIIDESGMPKERFSAEFPKEGPSILRIQQVVRGDSAAYFCASSQTNRGPGQPQHFGDGTRLSIL.

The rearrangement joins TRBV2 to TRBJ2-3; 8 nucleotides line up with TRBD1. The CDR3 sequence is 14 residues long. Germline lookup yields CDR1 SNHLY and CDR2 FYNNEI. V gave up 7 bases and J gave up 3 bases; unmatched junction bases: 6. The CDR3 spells CASTPGGSTDTQYF. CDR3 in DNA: TGTGCCAGCACCCCAGGGGGCTCTACAGATACGCAGTATTTT.

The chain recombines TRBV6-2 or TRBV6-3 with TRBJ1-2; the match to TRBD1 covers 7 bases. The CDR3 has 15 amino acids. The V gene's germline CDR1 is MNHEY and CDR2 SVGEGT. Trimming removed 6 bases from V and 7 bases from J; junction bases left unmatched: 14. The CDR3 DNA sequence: TGTGCCAGCAGCCCTATGTCGCATTACAGGGGTGGCTACACCTTC. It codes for CASSPMSHYRGGYTF.

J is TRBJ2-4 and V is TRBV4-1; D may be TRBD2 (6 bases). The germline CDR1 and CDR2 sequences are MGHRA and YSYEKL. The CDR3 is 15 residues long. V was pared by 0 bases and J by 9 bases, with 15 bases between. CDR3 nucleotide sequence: TGCGCCAGCAGCCAAGAAGTAGCGGCGAGTTTCATTCAGTACTTC. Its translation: CASSQEVAASFIQYF.

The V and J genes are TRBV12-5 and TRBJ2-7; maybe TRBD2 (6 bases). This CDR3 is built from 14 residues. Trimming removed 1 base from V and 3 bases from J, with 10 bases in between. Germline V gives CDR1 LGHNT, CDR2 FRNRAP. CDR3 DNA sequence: TGTGCTAGTGGTTTGGCGACTAGTGTCTACGAGCAGTACTTC. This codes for CASGLATSVYEQYF.

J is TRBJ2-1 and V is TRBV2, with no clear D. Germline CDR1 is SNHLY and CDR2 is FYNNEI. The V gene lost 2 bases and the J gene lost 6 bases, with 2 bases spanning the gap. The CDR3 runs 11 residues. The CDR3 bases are TGTGCCAGCAGTGAACTCAATGAGCAGTTCTTC. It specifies CASSELNEQFF.

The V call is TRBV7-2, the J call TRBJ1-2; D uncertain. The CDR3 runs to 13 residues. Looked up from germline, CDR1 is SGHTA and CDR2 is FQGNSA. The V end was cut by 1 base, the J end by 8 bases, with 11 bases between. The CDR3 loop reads CASSLEGRQGYTF. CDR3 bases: TGTGCCAGCAGCTTAGAGGGTCGCCAGGGCTACACCTTC.

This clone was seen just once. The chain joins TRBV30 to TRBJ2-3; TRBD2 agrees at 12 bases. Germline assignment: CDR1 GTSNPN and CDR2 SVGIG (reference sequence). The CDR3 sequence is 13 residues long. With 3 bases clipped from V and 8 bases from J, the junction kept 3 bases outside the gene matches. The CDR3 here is CAWRTSGGGTQYF. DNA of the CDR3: TGTGCCTGGAGGACTAGCGGGGGTGGTACGCAGTATTTT.

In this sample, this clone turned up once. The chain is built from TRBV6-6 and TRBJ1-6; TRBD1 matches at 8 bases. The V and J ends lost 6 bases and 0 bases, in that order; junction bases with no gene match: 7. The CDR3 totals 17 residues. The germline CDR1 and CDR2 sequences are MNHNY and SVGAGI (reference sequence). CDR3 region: CASSRGQGSSYNSPLHF. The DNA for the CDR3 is TGTGCCAGCAGCCGAGGACAGGGCAGCTCCTATAATTCACCCCTCCACTTT.

In nucleotides, the CDR3 is TGTGCCAGCAGCCTCCAGGGGTCAACCTACGAGCAGTACTTC. This encodes CASSLQGSTYEQYF. The chain joins TRBV7-2 to TRBJ2-7; the D gene is possibly TRBD1 (6 bases). The CDR3 extends over 14 amino acids. Per the germline V gene, CDR1 is SGHTA and CDR2 is FQGNSA. Trimming cost V 5 bases and J 2 bases, with 13 bases left between them.

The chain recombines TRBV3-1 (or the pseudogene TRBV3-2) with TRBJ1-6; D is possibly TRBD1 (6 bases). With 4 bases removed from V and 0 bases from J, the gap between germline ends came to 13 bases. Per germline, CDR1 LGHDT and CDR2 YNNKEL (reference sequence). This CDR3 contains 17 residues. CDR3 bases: TGTGCCAGCAGCCCAAGATCACAGGGCTCCTATAATTCACCCCTCCACTTT. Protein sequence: CASSPRSQGSYNSPLHF.

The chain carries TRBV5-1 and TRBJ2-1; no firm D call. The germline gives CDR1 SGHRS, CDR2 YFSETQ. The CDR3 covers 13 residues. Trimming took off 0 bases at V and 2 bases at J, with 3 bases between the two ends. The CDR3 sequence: CASSLEPYNEQFF. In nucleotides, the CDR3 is TGCGCCAGCAGCTTGGAGCCCTACAATGAGCAGTTCTTC.

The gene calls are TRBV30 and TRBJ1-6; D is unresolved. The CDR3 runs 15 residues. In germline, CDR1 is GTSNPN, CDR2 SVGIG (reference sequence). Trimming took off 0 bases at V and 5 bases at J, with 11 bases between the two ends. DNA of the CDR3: TGTGCCTGGAGTGTACAGTTTCTAAATAATTCACCCCTCCACTTT. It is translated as CAWSVQFLNNSPLHF.

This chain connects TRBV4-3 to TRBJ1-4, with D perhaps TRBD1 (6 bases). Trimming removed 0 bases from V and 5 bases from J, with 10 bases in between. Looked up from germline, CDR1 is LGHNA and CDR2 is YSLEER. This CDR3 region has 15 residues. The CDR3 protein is CASSQDLRGNEKLFF. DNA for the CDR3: TGCGCCAGCAGCCAAGATCTCAGGGGAAATGAAAAACTGTTTTTT.

Here the CDR3 DNA reads TGTGCCAGCAGCTTGGGACATAGCAATCAGCCCCAGCATTTT. Its translation is CASSLGHSNQPQHF. The chain links TRBV5-6 to TRBJ1-5; D remains unclear. This CDR3 has 14 amino acids. V was clipped by 0 bases and J by 0 bases, with 4 bases between them. The germline V gene encodes CDR1 SGHDT and CDR2 YYEEEE.

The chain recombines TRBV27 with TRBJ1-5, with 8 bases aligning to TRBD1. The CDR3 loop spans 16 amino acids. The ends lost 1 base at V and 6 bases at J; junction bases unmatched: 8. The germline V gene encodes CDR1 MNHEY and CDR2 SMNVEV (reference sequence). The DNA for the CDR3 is TGTGCCAGCAGTTTATTAGGGCAGGGGGCCGGTCAGCCCCAGCATTTT. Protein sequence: CASSLLGQGAGQPQHF.

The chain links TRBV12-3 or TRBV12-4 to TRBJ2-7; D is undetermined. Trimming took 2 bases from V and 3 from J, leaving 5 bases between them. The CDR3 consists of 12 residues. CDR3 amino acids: CASSLQGYEQYF. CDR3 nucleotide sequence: TGTGCCAGCAGTTTACAAGGCTACGAGCAGTACTTC.